Detailed here is one T cell receptor (beta chain). Its antigen is currently not known. No base quality information exists; no much larger clone differs at one position. The germline V gene (reference sequence) supplies CDR1 MNHEY and CDR2 SMNVEV. V gives up 1 base and J gives up 4 bases, and the segment between their germline ends measures 12 bases. Spanning cysteine to phenylalanine, the CDR3 consists of 15 amino acids. The kept DNA is CDR3 alone, 45 bases in frame from the first base. The library was built by means of the immunoSEQ multiplex PCR assay. A mixture of 60 forward primers for TCR Vbeta segments and 13 reverse primers for TCR Jbeta segments was used in the multiplex PCR. A multiplex PCR assay on genomic DNA amplified the CDR3 region of rearranged TCR beta genes. On the Illumina HiSeq System, the amplified TCR beta libraries were sequenced as 87-base-pair reads. Per the authors' processing: A later analysis tallied 75 million to 85 million unique TCR beta chains across the 610 or so repertoires, and approximately 11 million of those chains were shared by two or more donors. To remove PCR and sequencing errors, raw reads were error-corrected and collapsed into unique sequences using a nearest-neighbor algorithm that merged closely related sequences. CDR3 sequences were aligned to IMGT reference sequences to assign V, D and J gene segments. For a sequence to be retained, at least a six-nucleotide match to both a V gene segment and a J gene segment was required. Rearrangements were classified as productive when the CDR3 lacked stop codons and remained in frame with V and J, and all other rearrangements were classified as non-productive. CDR3 was defined by IMGT convention, running from the second conserved V-encoded cysteine to the conserved J-encoded phenylalanine. Sequences without an unambiguous match to a single V gene segment were excluded from the earlier analysis of about 600 of the donors. In an earlier analysis of 450 to 700 of the donors, V segments were called functional above 56.7% productive rearrangements and were called segregating when the between-donor standard deviation exceeded 5%. A statistical classification framework was built for diagnosing cytomegalovirus status from the catalog of TCR beta chain sequences. In a later analysis, V and J genes were assigned by comparing TCR nucleotide sequences against IMGT/GENE-DB human TR gene sequences. Using the TCRdist pipeline, a later analysis assigned CDR3 sequences along with most-parsimonious VDJ recombination scenarios. A later analysis defined each TCR beta chain by its CDR3 amino acid sequence plus V-gene family, and excluded reads lacking a unique V-gene family. To address suspected cross-contamination and a sequencing artifact, a later analysis removed approximately 600 highly shared, low-generation-probability nucleotide sequences. In a later analysis, a clonal expansion index was calculated for each public chain from normalized within-repertoire ranks of inferred template counts. Generation probabilities in a later analysis came from a VDJ recombination model fitted to out-of-frame rearrangements, and those results were checked against IGoR. A later analysis scored TCR-TCR, TCR-HLA and TCR-CMV co-occurrence with hypergeometric tests, applying a repertoire-size bias correction to TCR pairs. To estimate false discovery rates, a later analysis permuted the HLA or CMV assignments 20 times. In a later analysis, co-occurring TCRs were grouped with DBSCAN, and TCRdist sequence similarity was added when clustering was performed within HLA-allele-positive subsets. Repertoires with fewer than 30,000 or more than 120,000 public chains, plus five repertoires with anomalous nucleotide sharing, were excluded from co-occurrence clustering. What TCRdb holds here is the immuneACCESS table cut down to in-frame rearrangements. Part of the clones is not present; checked against another copy, under half of the missing clones reflect an unresolved V gene, and the others are unexplained. The V and J calls and clone size come from that table; D and trimming were worked out from the DNA. Counted in this sample were about 140,000 clones; approximately 85% of them appeared once. Roughly 0.53% of the sample goes to the ten largest clones.

The data were obtained in a study of cytomegalovirus exposure and HLA in healthy donors (dated 2017 in TCRdb). A note on the overall study: In an earlier analysis of under 600 of the donors, approximately 260 Gb of sequence data and 90 million to 120 million unique TCR beta sequences from 150 million to 200 million T cells were reported. An early release covering roughly 580 HLA-typed donors comprised about 300 gigabases of sequencing data and around 80 million unique TCR sequences. Of the roughly 400 genotyped donors, 65% to 90% were placed in the genetic ancestry cluster associated with self-reported Caucasian donors. The aim of the study was to test whether cataloging public T cell receptors could identify signatures of past pathogen exposure. The T cell repertoires of around 730 subjects were profiled by immunosequencing and related to cytomegalovirus serostatus. Besides the first cohort of 666 subjects, a separate validation cohort made up of 120 different subjects was used. The study combined high-throughput TCR immunosequencing, statistical association of individual TCRs with disease status, and machine learning to predict cytomegalovirus infection status. To study patterns of TCR occurrence, a later analysis re-analyzed previously published TCR beta repertoires from 650 to 750 donors and added high-resolution HLA genotyping. Rather than using new phenotypic data, the later analysis identified candidate immune exposures from TCR beta sequences and from how often those sequences occurred across donors. In an earlier analysis of more than 550 of the donors, high-throughput TCR beta sequencing was used to judge whether each TCR beta V gene segment behaved as functional or pseudogenic. Donor age, sex, ethnicity and CMV serostatus were collected together with the repertoire data. Genome-wide SNP genotypes for about 60% of the roughly 700 donors were used in a later genetic analysis, which treated that subset as a discovery cohort. Every repertoire in the discovery cohort had been generated on one and the same sequencing platform. HLA typing included class I and class II loci at four-digit resolution. The number of donors typed differed by locus, with about 629-640 for A, B, C, DRB1 and DQB1, around 520 for DQA1, 600 to 610 for DPA1, and around 430 for DPB1. Several DR-DQ haplotypes were handled as single units for association and clustering because linkage in the cohort was strong. Across some 400 genotyped donors of the cohort, an average of roughly 230,000 unique TCR beta nucleotide sequences per donor were sequenced, and 15% to 20% of those sequences were non-productive. Summary of the overall study and its limitations: When HLA alleles, especially DR and DQ, strongly co-occurred, TCR associations were difficult to assign to individual alleles. An earlier analysis of approximately 570 of the donors showed that most TCR beta V segments appeared in productive rearrangements either about 87% or about 30% of the time, which broadly matched IMGT annotations. In a later analysis, most CMV-associated TCR beta chains were found to appear HLA-restricted, with HLA associations seemingly driven largely by CMV exposure. In this cohort, only TCR beta chains were sequenced, and detectable features were limited by the absence of alpha or paired-chain data. A further reported finding was that TCR beta sequences accurately predicted the HLA-A and HLA-B alleles for most subjects in the first cohort. Because some donors lacked HLA typing at each locus, the association tests relied only on the typed subset. The classifier was reported to diagnose cytomegalovirus status with high specificity and sensitivity in both the original and validation cohorts. A later analysis found that HLA-associated TCR beta chains were more clonally expanded and had lower generation probabilities than equally common non-associated chains. Correlated functional status among segregating V segments might reflect linkage disequilibrium, but an unknown experimental factor could not be ruled out. The 87-base-pair reads could not distinguish some IMGT-functional V segments, including TRBV6-2 and TRBV6-3, so those segments were excluded. In vitro tests confirmed that a few of the cytomegalovirus-associated TCR beta chains recognize cytomegalovirus antigens. For the cohort, immune exposure information was limited to CMV serostatus. Specific HLA alleles were associated with over 15,000 TCR beta sequences at a false discovery rate of 0.05 in a later analysis. The sequencing pipeline was judged likely to have produced a cluster of highly shared sequence variants as a technical artifact. In a later analysis, the rate of TCR association differed among HLA loci, with DRB1 alleles having the most associated TCRs and HLA-C alleles having the fewest. Because counts were too low, roughly 17 rarely observed V segments, including chromosome 9 orphons, were left out of the earlier analysis of 587 of the donors. In a later genetic analysis, a missense DCLRE1C variant was associated with V-gene and J-gene trimming of TCR beta chains, and the association was replicated in an independent cohort. In the study, roughly 160 TCR beta chains were listed as associated with cytomegalovirus. It was suggested by the authors that the approach could potentially be generalized to other disease states and immunological phenotypes. Most TCR sequences were seen in very few donors, while some public TCRs were found in many individuals. A later analysis reported that several top co-occurrence clusters appeared linked to parvovirus B19, influenza, CMV and Epstein-Barr virus. According to a later genetic analysis, donors in an Asian-associated ancestry cluster had fewer N-insertions in productive TCRs than the approximately 710-donor mean. Presence/absence analyses assumed roughly uniform sequencing depth across donors, an assumption that may not hold.

In total, approximately 700 healthy bone marrow donors made up the cohort. At the time of sampling, all cohort members were nominally healthy, though unrecorded immune exposures were likely present. The donor tested CMV seronegative and was one of the 352 seronegative cohort members. Each donor provided a peripheral blood sample, and peripheral blood mononuclear cells were used for TCR beta sequencing. The Qiagen DNeasy Blood Extraction Kit was used to extract genomic DNA from the blood cell samples. The clonotype originates from a woman between 35 and 50 years old in good health and CMV-seronegative. The sample taken for sequencing was PBMCs. The chain is encoded by TRBV27 joined to TRBJ2-3, and TRBD2 may be the D gene, going by 5 matching bases. The CDR3 protein: CASSLYRGYPDTQYF. The DNA sequence is TGTGCCAGCAGTTTATACCGGGGATATCCAGATACGCAGTATTTT.